This T cell receptor (beta chain) emerged from a study of blood T cell repertoires in COVID-19. V lost 7 bases and J lost 7; bases outside the gene matches: 7. Germline lookup yields CDR1 SNHLY and CDR2 FYNNEI. The CDR3 is 15 amino acids. Methods used by the authors: Reference gene primer amplification yielded estimated nucleated cell counts. The protocol was immunoSEQ multiplex PCR, while the TCRdb copy is restricted to in-frame clones and leaves out a portion. That table furnishes V, J and clone size, whereas the DNA furnished D and trimming. This table holds fewer than 250,000 clones, around 81% found once. Enrolled during active infection, Seattle patients were then followed longitudinally.

Material: peripheral blood. This sequence joins TRBV2 and TRBJ1-6, with TRBD1 identical over 10 bases. This TCR was recovered from a man between 60 and 75 years old with COVID-19, enrolled during active disease. CDR3 nucleotides: TGTGCCAGCAACTTTTTGACAGGGGGCAATTCACCCCTCCACTTT. This codes for CASNFLTGGNSPLHF.